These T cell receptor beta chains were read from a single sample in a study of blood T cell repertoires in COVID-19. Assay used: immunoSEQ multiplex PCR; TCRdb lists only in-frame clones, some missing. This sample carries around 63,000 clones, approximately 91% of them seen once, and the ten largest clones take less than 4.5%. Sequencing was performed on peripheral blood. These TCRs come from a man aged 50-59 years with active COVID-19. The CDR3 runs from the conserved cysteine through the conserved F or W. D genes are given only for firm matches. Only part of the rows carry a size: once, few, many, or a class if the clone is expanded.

TGTGCCAGCAGTTCCCCGGGGTTAGGGCCTGGCTACACCTTC,CASSSPGLGPGYTF,TRBJ1-2,.,.,14,TRBV27
TGTGCCAGCAGCCGCGACAGCACGAACACCGGGGAGCTGTTTTTT,CASSRDSTNTGELFF,TRBJ2-2,.,.,15,TRBV7-7
TGTGCCAGCAGTGAGATGGGACTAGCACACAATGAGCAGTTCTTC,CASSEMGLAHNEQFF,TRBJ2-1,TRBD2,.,15,TRBV2
TGTGCCATCACTTGGTCTGTGAACACTGAAGCTTTCTTT,CAITWSVNTEAFF,TRBJ1-1,.,.,13,TRBV2
TGTGCTAGCAGACGGGACATCAACACCGGGGAGCTGTTTTTT,CASRRDINTGELFF,TRBJ2-2,.,few,14,TRBV7-7
TGTGCCAGCAGCCAACTAGCGGCCACAGATACGCAGTATTTT,CASSQLAATDTQYF,TRBJ2-3,TRBD2,.,14,TRBV7-9
TGTGCCAGCTCACAGGCGGGGACAGGGGAGCAGTTCTTC,CASSQAGTGEQFF,TRBJ2-1,TRBD1,.,13,TRBV18
TGTGCCAGCAGCGTAGAGACCCCAGGACTGCCGGTTCAGTACTTC,CASSVETPGLPVQYF,TRBJ2-4,.,.,15,TRBV9
TGTGCCAGCAGCCGTACAGGGGGCGGTGAAAAACTGTTTTTT,CASSRTGGGEKLFF,TRBJ1-4,TRBD1,.,14,TRBV5-4
TGTGCCAGCAGTTGGTACAGGGTAAACACCATATATTTT,CASSWYRVNTIYF,TRBJ1-3,.,few,13,TRBV12-3/TRBV12-4
TGTGCCAGCAGCTCGGGGGGAGGCACAGATACGCAGTATTTT,CASSSGGGTDTQYF,TRBJ2-3,TRBD2,.,14,TRBV7-9
TGTGCCACCAGTGATGGGGGGAACAGGGGAAGAGTCGGTACGCAGTATTTT,CATSDGGNRGRVGTQYF,TRBJ2-3,.,.,17,TRBV24-1
TGTGCCAGCACCCTGAGCCTTAACTATGGCTACACCTTC,CASTLSLNYGYTF,TRBJ1-2,.,.,13,TRBV7-9
TGTGCCAGCTCCTGGGGAGATGGAGATACGCAGTATTTT,CASSWGDGDTQYF,TRBJ2-3,.,.,13,TRBV11-2
TGTGCCAGCAGCACCGGGACAGGGGGCCTCTACGAGCAGTACTTC,CASSTGTGGLYEQYF,TRBJ2-7,TRBD1,.,15,TRBV9
TGTGCCAGCAGCTTAATGGGGCAAACTGGAAACACCATATATTTT,CASSLMGQTGNTIYF,TRBJ1-3,.,.,15,TRBV7-3
TGCGCCAGCAGCGTGAGGGGGGGTGAAGGAGCTTTCTTT,CASSVRGGEGAFF,TRBJ1-1,.,.,13,TRBV5-1
TGTGCCAGCAGTTACGTATACGAGCAGTACTTC,CASSYVYEQYF,TRBJ2-7,.,.,11,TRBV6-2/TRBV6-3
TGTGCCAGCAGCCAAGCGGTGGGGAAAGGGACAGCTAACTATGGCTACACCTTC,CASSQAVGKGTANYGYTF,TRBJ1-2,TRBD1,.,18,TRBV7-8
TGTGCCAGCAGCTTAGGGCAAATGTCACCCCTCCACTTT,CASSLGQMSPLHF,TRBJ1-6,.,.,13,TRBV11-2
TGTGCCAGCAGTTACCCAGCAGGGGCGTTTGTTAACTATGGCTACACCTTC,CASSYPAGAFVNYGYTF,TRBJ1-2,.,once,17,TRBV6-2/TRBV6-3
TGTGCCAGCAGGATGGGACTAGCGAAAGCAGATACGCAGTATTTT,CASRMGLAKADTQYF,TRBJ2-3,TRBD2,once,15,TRBV6-5
TGTGCCAGCAGTTCGGGACAAAGGGTGAGGCAGAGAGGTCCCCAGTTCTTC,CASSSGQRVRQRGPQFF,TRBJ2-1,.,.,17,TRBV6-2/TRBV6-3
TGTGCCACCCAACCGGTGGTGGAAGCGTACGAGCAGTACTTC,CATQPVVEAYEQYF,TRBJ2-7,.,once,14,TRBV28
TGTGCCAGCTCAACTTCAGGGTCCCAATTCTCATCTGGAAACACCATATATTTT,CASSTSGSQFSSGNTIYF,TRBJ1-3,.,.,18,TRBV18
TGTGCCAGCGGTAGGGGGTTGTCCAACGGGAATCAGCCCCAGCATTTT,CASGRGLSNGNQPQHF,TRBJ1-5,.,.,16,TRBV2
TGTGCCAGCAGCCGAGCCGAGGTCACGAGCTCTGGAAACACCATATATTTT,CASSRAEVTSSGNTIYF,TRBJ1-3,.,few,17,TRBV4-2
TGTGCCAGCAGCCCACTACAGGGGGCCTACGAGCAGTACTTC,CASSPLQGAYEQYF,TRBJ2-7,TRBD1,.,14,TRBV7-9
TGTGCCAGCAGTACGGACAGGGGGGCTTTCTTT,CASSTDRGAFF,TRBJ1-1,TRBD1,.,11,TRBV6-6
TGTGTCACCAGTACCCTTGAACGTTTGCCGAGGGTAGATACGCAGTATTTT,CVTSTLERLPRVDTQYF,TRBJ2-3,.,.,17,TRBV24-1
TGTGCCAGCAGTGATTGGACTAGCGGGGGTGGCGATGAGCAGTTCTTC,CASSDWTSGGGDEQFF,TRBJ2-1,TRBD2,.,16,TRBV6-1
TGTGCCAGTAGTATAGCTACAGAATCTGGGGAGCAGTACTTC,CASSIATESGEQYF,TRBJ2-7,.,few,14,TRBV19
TGTGCCAGTAGTAAAATTAGCGGGGGGGTATCCTACAATGAGCAGTTCTTC,CASSKISGGVSYNEQFF,TRBJ2-1,TRBD2,.,17,TRBV19
TGTGCCAGCAGCCCCGGAGGACCAGATACGCAGTATTTT,CASSPGGPDTQYF,TRBJ2-3,.,once,13,TRBV5-4
TGCGCCAGCAGCTTGGGCAGCTCCTACGAGCAGTACTTC,CASSLGSSYEQYF,TRBJ2-7,.,.,13,TRBV5-1
TGTGCCATCAGTGAGTCGTCAGCAGGTTCTGAAAAACTGTTTTTT,CAISESSAGSEKLFF,TRBJ1-4,.,.,15,TRBV10-3
TGTGCCAGCACCGTCAAGGGGGCCACCACCGGGGAGCTGTTTTTT,CASTVKGATTGELFF,TRBJ2-2,TRBD1,.,15,TRBV9
TGTGCCAGCAGCCCCCGGGGGGGGGCGGACACAGATACGCAGTATTTT,CASSPRGGADTDTQYF,TRBJ2-3,TRBD2,.,16,TRBV5-4
TGTGCCAGCAGCCTAGACAGCTCCTATAATTCACCCCTCCACTTT,CASSLDSSYNSPLHF,TRBJ1-6,.,.,15,TRBV6-5
TGTGCCACCTCTCTCCAGAATGAGCAGTTCTTC,CATSLQNEQFF,TRBJ2-1,.,.,11,TRBV15
TGTGCCACCAGCAGAGCGGACACCTCCTACAATGAGCAGTTCTTC,CATSRADTSYNEQFF,TRBJ2-1,.,.,15,TRBV15
TGTGCCAGCAGCGTAGTTGGGACAAAACAAGAGACCCAGTACTTC,CASSVVGTKQETQYF,TRBJ2-5,.,once,15,TRBV9
TGTGCCAGCAGTGAAGCGGGCAGTGGAAACACCATATATTTT,CASSEAGSGNTIYF,TRBJ1-3,.,.,14,TRBV6-1
TGTGCCAGCAGCCAAGGTCGCGATCAGCCCCAGCATTTT,CASSQGRDQPQHF,TRBJ1-5,.,.,13,TRBV3-1/TRBV3-2
TGTGCCAGCAGCTTGGCCGGGACAGCCGGCGAGCAGTACTTC,CASSLAGTAGEQYF,TRBJ2-7,TRBD1,once,14,TRBV5-6
TGTGCCAGCAGCAGCTCCCATTACCAAGAGACCCAGTACTTC,CASSSSHYQETQYF,TRBJ2-5,.,.,14,TRBV9
TGTGCCGGGAGGCCCTTAGCGGGGGGCGGGGAGCTGTTTTTT,CAGRPLAGGGELFF,TRBJ2-2,TRBD2,.,14,TRBV30
TGTGCCAGCAGGCCCAGTTCCGGGACTAGCGGTTGGACAGATACGCAGTATTTT,CASRPSSGTSGWTDTQYF,TRBJ2-3,TRBD2,once,18,TRBV5-6
TGTGCCAGCAGCCCTAACAGGGGTAGCACAGATACGCAGTATTTT,CASSPNRGSTDTQYF,TRBJ2-3,TRBD1,once,15,TRBV14
TGTGCCAGCAGAAGGGACAAGTTCGGGGAGCTGTTTTTT,CASRRDKFGELFF,TRBJ2-2,.,.,13,TRBV6-5
TGCGCCAGCAGCCAGGTACCGGGACAGGGGGCCCGACGGACCTTT,CASSQVPGQGARRTF,TRBJ1-1,TRBD1,.,15,TRBV4-1
TGTGCCAGCAGCGGACTAGCGGGGGGGGCCTACGAGCAGTACTTC,CASSGLAGGAYEQYF,TRBJ2-7,TRBD2,.,15,TRBV9
TGTGCCAGCTCACCAGATAAGGGACAGGGAGCCTATGGCTACACCTTC,CASSPDKGQGAYGYTF,TRBJ1-2,TRBD1,.,16,TRBV18
TGTGCCAGCAGCGGGGACAGGCTGGGCGGGGAGCTGTTTTTT,CASSGDRLGGELFF,TRBJ2-2,TRBD1,.,14,TRBV7-3
TGCGCCAGCCGCCCGGACAGGGGGCACAATGAGCAGTTCTTC,CASRPDRGHNEQFF,TRBJ2-1,TRBD1,.,14,TRBV5-1